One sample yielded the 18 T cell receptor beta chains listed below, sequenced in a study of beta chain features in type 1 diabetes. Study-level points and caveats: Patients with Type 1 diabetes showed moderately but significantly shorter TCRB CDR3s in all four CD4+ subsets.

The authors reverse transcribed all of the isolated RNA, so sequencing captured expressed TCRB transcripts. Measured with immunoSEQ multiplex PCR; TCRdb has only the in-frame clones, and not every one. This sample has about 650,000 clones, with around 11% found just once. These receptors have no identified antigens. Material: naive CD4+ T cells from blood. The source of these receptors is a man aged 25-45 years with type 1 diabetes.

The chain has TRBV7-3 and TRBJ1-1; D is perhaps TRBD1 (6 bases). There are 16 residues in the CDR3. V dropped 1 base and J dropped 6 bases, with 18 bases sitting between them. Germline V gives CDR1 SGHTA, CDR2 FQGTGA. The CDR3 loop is CASSLNGQGSRAEAFF. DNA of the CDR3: TGTGCCAGCAGCTTAAACGGGCAGGGGAGCCGGGCTGAAGCTTTCTTT.

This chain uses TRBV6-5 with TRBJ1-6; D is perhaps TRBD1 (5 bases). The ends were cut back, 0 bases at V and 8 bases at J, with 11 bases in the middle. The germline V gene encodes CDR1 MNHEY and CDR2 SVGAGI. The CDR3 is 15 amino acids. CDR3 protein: CASSYSRVGDSPLHF. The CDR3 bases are TGTGCCAGCAGTTACTCTCGAGTGGGGGATTCACCCCTCCACTTT.

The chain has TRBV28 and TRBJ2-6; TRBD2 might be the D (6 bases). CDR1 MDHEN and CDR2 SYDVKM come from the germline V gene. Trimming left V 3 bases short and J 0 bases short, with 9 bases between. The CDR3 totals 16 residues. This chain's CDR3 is CASSLEGPSGANVLTF. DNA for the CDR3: TGTGCCAGCAGTTTGGAGGGGCCCTCTGGGGCCAACGTCCTGACTTTC.

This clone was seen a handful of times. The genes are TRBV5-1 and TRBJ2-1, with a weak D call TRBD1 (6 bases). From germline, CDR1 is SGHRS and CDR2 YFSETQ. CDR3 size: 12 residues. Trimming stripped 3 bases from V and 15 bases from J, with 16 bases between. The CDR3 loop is CASSSLQGRAFF. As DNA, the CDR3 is TGCGCCAGCAGCTCGCTTCAGGGGAGAGCGTTCTTC.

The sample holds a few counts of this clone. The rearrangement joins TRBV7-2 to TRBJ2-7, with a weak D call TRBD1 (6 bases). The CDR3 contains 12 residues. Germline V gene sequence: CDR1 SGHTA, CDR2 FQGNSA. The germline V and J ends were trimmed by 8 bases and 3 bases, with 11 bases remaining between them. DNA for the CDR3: TGTGCCAGCGGACAGAGGGACTACGAGCAGTACTTC. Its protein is CASGQRDYEQYF.

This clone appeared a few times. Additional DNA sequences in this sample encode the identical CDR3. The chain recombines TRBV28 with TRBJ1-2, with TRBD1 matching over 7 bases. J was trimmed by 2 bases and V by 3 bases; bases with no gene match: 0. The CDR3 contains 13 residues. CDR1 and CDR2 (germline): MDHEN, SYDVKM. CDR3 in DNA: TGTGCCAGCAGTTTGGGACAGAACTATGGCTACACCTTC. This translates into CASSLGQNYGYTF.

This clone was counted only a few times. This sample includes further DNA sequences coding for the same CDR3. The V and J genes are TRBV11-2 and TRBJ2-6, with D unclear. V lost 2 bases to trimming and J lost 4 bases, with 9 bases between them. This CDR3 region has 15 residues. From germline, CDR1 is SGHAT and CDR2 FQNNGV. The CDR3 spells CASSLYGTGANVLTF. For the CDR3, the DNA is TGTGCCAGCAGCTTATATGGCACAGGGGCCAACGTCCTGACTTTC. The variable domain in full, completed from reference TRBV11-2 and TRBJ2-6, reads EAGVAQSPRYKIIEKRQSVAFWCNPISGHATLYWYQQILGQGPKLLIQFQNNGVVDDSQLPKDRFSAERLKGVDSTLKIQPAKLEDSAVYLCASSLYGTGANVLTFGAGSRLTVL.

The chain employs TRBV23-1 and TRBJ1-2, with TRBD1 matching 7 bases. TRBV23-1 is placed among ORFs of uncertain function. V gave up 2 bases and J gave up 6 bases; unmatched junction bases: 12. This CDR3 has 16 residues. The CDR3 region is CASSQEHRGSKNGYTF. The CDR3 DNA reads TGCGCCAGCAGTCAAGAGCACAGGGGATCGAAGAATGGCTACACCTTC.

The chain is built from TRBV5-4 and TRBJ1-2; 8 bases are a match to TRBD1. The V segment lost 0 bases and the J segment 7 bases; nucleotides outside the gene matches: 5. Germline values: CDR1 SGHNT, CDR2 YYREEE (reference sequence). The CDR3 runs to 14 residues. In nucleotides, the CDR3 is TGTGCCAGCAGCTTGGACGGGACAGGCTCTGGCTACACCTTC. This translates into CASSLDGTGSGYTF.

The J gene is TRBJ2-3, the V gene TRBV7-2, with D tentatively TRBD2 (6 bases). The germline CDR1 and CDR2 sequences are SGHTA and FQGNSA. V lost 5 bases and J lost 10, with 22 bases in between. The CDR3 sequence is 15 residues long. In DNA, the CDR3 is TGTGCCAGCAGCCCTGGGACCACGGGACTGGGGGCGCAGTATTTT. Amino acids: CASSPGTTGLGAQYF. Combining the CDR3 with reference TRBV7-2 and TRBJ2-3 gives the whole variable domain GAGVSQSPSNKVTEKGKDVELRCDPISGHTALYWYRQSLGQGLEFLIYFQGNSAPDKSGLPSDRFSAERTGGSVSTLTIQRTQQEDSAVYLCASSPGTTGLGAQYFGPGTRLTVL.

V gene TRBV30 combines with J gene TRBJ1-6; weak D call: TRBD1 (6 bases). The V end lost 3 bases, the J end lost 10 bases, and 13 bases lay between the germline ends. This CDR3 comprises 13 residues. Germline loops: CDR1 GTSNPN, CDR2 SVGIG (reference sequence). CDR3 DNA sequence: TGTGCCTGGAGAGGACAGCCGGGGTCACCCCTCCACTTT. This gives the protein CAWRGQPGSPLHF.

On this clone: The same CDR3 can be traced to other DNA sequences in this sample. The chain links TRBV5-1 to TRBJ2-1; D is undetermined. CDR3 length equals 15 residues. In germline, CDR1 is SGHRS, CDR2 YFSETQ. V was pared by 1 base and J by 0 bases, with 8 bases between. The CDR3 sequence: CASSLSRSSYNEQFF. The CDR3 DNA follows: TGCGCCAGCAGCTTGTCCAGGAGCTCCTACAATGAGCAGTTCTTC.

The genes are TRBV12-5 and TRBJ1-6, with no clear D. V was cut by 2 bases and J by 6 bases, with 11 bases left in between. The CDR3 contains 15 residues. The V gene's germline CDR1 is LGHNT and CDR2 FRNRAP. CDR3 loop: CASGLNPSTNSPLHF. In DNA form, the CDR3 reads TGTGCTAGTGGTTTGAACCCAAGCACTAATTCACCCCTCCACTTT.

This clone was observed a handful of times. DNA of the CDR3: TGTGCCAGCAGCTTCCAGGGGAGCACCGGGGAGCTGTTTTTT. Translating it yields CASSFQGSTGELFF. V gene TRBV7-2 combines with J gene TRBJ2-2; D might be TRBD1 (6 bases). The V gene lost 3 bases and the J gene lost 4 bases, with 9 bases spanning the gap. This CDR3 region has 14 residues. Germline CDR1 is SGHTA and CDR2 is FQGNSA.

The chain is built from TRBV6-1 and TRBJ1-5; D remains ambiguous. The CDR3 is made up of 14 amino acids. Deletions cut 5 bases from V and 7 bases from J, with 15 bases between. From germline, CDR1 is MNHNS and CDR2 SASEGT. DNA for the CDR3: TGTGCCAGCAGTCTCGGATGGCTTAGGCAGCCCCAGCATTTT. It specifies CASSLGWLRQPQHF.

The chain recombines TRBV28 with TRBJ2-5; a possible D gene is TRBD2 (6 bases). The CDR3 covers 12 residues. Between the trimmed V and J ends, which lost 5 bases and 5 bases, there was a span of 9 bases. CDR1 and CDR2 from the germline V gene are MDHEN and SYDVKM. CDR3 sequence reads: CASSPRGETQYF. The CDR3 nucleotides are TGTGCCAGCAGTCCCCGGGGGGAGACCCAGTACTTC.

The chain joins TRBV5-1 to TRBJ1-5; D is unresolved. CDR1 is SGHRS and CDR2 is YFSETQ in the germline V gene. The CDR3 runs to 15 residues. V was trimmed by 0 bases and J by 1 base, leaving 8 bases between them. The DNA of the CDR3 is TGCGCCAGCAGCTTGGGACCTGAGAGCAATCAGCCCCAGCATTTT. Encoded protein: CASSLGPESNQPQHF.

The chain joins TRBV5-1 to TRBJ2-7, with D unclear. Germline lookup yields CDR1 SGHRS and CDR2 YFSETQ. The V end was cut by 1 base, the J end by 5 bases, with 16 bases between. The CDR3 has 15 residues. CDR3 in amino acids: CASSLPTAGFNEQYF. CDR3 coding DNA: TGCGCCAGCAGCTTGCCCACGGCCGGGTTCAACGAGCAGTACTTC. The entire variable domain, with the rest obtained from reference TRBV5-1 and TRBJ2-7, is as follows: KAGVTQTPRYLIKTRGQQVTLSCSPISGHRSVSWYQQTPGQGLQFLFEYFSETQRNKGNFPGRFSGRQFSNSRSEMNVSTLELGDSALYLCASSLPTAGFNEQYFGPGTRLTVT.